This TCR beta chain stems from a study of CD8 T cells in Susac syndrome. Roughly 0.45 to 1 ug RNA was reverse transcribed with random hexamers. Via MiXCR, TCRdb re-called the immunoSEQ multiplex PCR reads, giving one row per CDR3 protein. The table has just over 150,000 distinct CDR3 sequences, 90% to 95% seen once. The germline CDR1 and CDR2 sequences are MGHDK and SYGVNS. V dropped 8 bases and J dropped 4 bases, with 21 bases sitting between them. The CDR3 covers 15 residues. In the multiple sclerosis control group, patients were treatment-naive and had stable or active relapsing-remitting disease. Isolation of CD8+ and CD4+ T cells was performed negatively, whereas enrichment of TEMRA cells was done by FACS.

The TCR comes from a human donor with multiple sclerosis. Sequencing was done on a sample of CD8+ T cells from PBMCs. The rearrangement links TRBV25-1 to TRBJ2-7; D perhaps matches TRBD1 (7 bases). The CDR3 sequence is CASGGNRGKGYEQYF. DNA for the CDR3: TGTGCCAGCGGCGGGAACAGGGGTAAAGGGTACGAGCAGTACTTC.